This T cell receptor (beta chain) was identified in a study of CXCR3-negative and CXCR3-positive naive CD8 T cells. CD45RO-CCR7+CD27+CD95- characterized naive CD8+ T cells. Findings and caveats of the study: For naive cells, CXCR3-negative and CXCR3-positive subsets had similar TRBV-TRBJ usage; for memory cells, usage differed. Higher TRB CDR3 hydrophobicity marked CXCR3-positive naive cells relative to CXCR3-negative naive cells.

With regard to this clonotype: Its specificity is unknown.

cDNA libraries for TRB were generated by 5' RACE incorporating UMI labels. TCRdb re-called the 5' RACE reads and catalogs CDR3 proteins one per entry, DNA excluded. The sample totals approximately 96,000 distinct CDR3 sequences; its top ten clones hold roughly 0.99%. The origin of this receptor is a human donor in good health. Some clones in this sample may be carry-over from other donors' samples. The specimen sequenced was naive CXCR3+ CD8+ T cells from blood. Subset denoted: CD45RO-CCR7+CD27+CD95- naive CD8+ T cells expressing CXCR3 (TNR3+).

The CDR3 sequence is CASSLLTYEQYF. The genes are TRBV7-9 and TRBJ2-7. CDR3 size: 12 residues. Germline CDR1 and CDR2: SEHNR and FQNEAQ (reference sequence).